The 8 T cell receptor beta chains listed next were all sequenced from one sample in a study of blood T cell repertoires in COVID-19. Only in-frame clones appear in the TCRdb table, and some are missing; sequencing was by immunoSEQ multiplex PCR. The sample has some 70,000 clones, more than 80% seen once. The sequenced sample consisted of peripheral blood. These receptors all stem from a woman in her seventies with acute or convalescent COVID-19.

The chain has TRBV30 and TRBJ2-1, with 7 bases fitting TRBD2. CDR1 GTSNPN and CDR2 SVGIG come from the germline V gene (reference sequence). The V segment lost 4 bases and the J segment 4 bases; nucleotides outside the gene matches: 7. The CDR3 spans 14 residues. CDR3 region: CAWNPGGAYNEQFF. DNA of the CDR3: TGTGCCTGGAATCCGGGGGGAGCGTACAATGAGCAGTTCTTC.

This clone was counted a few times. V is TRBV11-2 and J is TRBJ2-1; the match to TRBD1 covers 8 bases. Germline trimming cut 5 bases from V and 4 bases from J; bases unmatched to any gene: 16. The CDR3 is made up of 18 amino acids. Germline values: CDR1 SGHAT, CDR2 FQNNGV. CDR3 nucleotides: TGTGCCAGCAGCCATGCGGGCAGGGGGCAAAGAAGGTACAATGAGCAGTTCTTC. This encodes CASSHAGRGQRRYNEQFF.

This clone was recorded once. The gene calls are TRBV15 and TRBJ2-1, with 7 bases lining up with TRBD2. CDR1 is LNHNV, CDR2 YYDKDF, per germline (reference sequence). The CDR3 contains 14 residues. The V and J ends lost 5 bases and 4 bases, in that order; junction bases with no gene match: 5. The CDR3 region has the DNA TGTGCCACCAGCGTAGGACTAGTATACAATGAGCAGTTCTTC. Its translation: CATSVGLVYNEQFF.

CDR3 sequence: CASSPGQGPIGYTF. The CDR3 DNA reads as TGTGCCAGCAGTCCGGGACAGGGGCCCATTGGCTACACCTTC. The V call is TRBV28, the J call TRBJ1-2, with TRBD1 matching 10 bases. Germline loops: CDR1 MDHEN, CDR2 SYDVKM. The junction had 7 bases not matched to a gene; V was cut back by 5 bases and J by 7 bases. There are 14 residues in the CDR3.

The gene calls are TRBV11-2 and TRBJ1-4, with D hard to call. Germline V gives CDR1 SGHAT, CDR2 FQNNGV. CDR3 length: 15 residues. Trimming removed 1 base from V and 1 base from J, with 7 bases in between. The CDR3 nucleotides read TGTGCCAGCAGCTTAGCGCCGGGAACTAATGAAAAACTGTTTTTT. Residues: CASSLAPGTNEKLFF.

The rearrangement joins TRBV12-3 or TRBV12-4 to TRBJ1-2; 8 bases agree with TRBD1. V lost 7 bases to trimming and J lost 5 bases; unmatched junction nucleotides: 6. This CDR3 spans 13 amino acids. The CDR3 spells CASTPGQVYGYTF. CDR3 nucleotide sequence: TGTGCCAGCACCCCGGGACAGGTATATGGCTACACCTTC.

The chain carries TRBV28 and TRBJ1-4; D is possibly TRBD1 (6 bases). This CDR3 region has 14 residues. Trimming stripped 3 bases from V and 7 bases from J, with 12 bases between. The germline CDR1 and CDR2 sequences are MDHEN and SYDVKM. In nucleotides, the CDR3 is TGTGCCAGCAGTTTTAACAGGGTCGGTGAAAAACTGTTTTTT. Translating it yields CASSFNRVGEKLFF.

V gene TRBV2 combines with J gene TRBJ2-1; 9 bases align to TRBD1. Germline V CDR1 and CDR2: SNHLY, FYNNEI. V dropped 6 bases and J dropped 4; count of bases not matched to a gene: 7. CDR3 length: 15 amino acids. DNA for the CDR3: TGTGCCAGCAGGAGGGGACAGGGCCCTTACAATGAGCAGTTCTTC. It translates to CASRRGQGPYNEQFF. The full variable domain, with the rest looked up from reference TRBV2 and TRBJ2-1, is EPEVTQTPSHQVTQMGQEVILRCVPISNHLYFYWYRQILGQKVEFLVSFYNNEISEKSEIFDDQFSVERPDGSNFTLKIRSTKLEDSAMYFCASRRGQGPYNEQFFGPGTRLTVL.